The sample holds a few counts of the clone carrying this TCR beta chain. Its matching antigen is unknown. Trimming removed 8 bases from V and 4 bases from J, with 3 bases in between. This CDR3 contains 10 residues. TCRdb re-derived calls from the reads in MiXCR, one entry per CDR3 protein. Of about 280,000 distinct CDR3 sequences in the sample, 22% were seen once. This sample was taken from a study of T cell repertoires in cytomegalovirus infection. As for the study in general: Based on public TCR beta signatures, there were indications of CMV infection and of a matching HLA type. Broader study findings: Ex vivo, HLA-C-restricted CMV-specific TCR beta clonotypes prevailed over the rest of the response.

This receptor was taken from a human donor in good health (CMV status not recorded). Some clones in this sample may be carry-over from other donors' samples. The V gene is TRBV12-3 or TRBV12-4, the J gene TRBJ2-1; D gene ambiguous. The specimen comprised cultured PBMCs, sampled from culture after CMV antigen stimulation. This CDR3 is CASFYNEQFF. DNA for the CDR3: TGTGCCAGCTTTTACAATGAGCAGTTCTTC.